Listed below are T cell receptor beta chains from one sample, sequenced in a study of T-cell reconstitution after alpha-beta-depleted transplantation in children. Each CDR3 protein gets one entry after TCRdb re-called the PCR reads with MiXCR. The sample carries roughly 610,000 distinct CDR3 sequences, over 9.5% recorded once. The sample was PBMCs from the stem cell graft donor, taken from the stem cell graft. These receptors came from a human donor who donated a stem cell graft to a child with acute myeloid leukemia. CDR3s include the opening cysteine and the closing phenylalanine or tryptophan. The order of the fields is clone size, J gene, V gene, D gene, CDR3 DNA, CDR3 protein. D genes are given only for firm matches. Rows give clone size only sometimes, using once, few, many, or a class for an expanded clone.

abundance: -
j_gene: TRBJ2-3
v_gene: TRBV20-1
d_gene: -
CDR3nt: TGCAGCGGGGACGGAAGTACTAGCACAGATACGCAGTATTTT
CDR3aa: CSGDGSTSTDTQYF

abundance: many
j_gene: TRBJ2-7
v_gene: TRBV20-1
d_gene: TRBD2
CDR3nt: TGCAGTGCTTTCTCTCCCGGGACTAGCGGCCAAACCCTCTCCTACGAGCAGTACTTC
CDR3aa: CSAFSPGTSGQTLSYEQYF

abundance: many
j_gene: TRBJ2-2
v_gene: TRBV14
d_gene: -
CDR3nt: TGTGCCAGCAGCGCCCGAATTGCCGGGGAGCTGTTTTTT
CDR3aa: CASSARIAGELFF

abundance: many
j_gene: TRBJ1-2
v_gene: TRBV9
d_gene: TRBD1
CDR3nt: TGTGCCAGCAGCCCTCGACAGGGGCAGGCTGGCTACACCTTC
CDR3aa: CASSPRQGQAGYTF

abundance: -
j_gene: TRBJ2-7
v_gene: TRBV24-1
d_gene: -
CDR3nt: TGTGCCACCAGTGATCCGACTTCCTCCTACGAGCAGTACTTC
CDR3aa: CATSDPTSSYEQYF

abundance: few
j_gene: TRBJ2-1
v_gene: TRBV2
d_gene: TRBD2
CDR3nt: TGTGCCAGCAGTCCGGGACTAGCGGGAGGGATGGCCTACAATGAGCAGTTCTTC
CDR3aa: CASSPGLAGGMAYNEQFF

abundance: -
j_gene: TRBJ1-5
v_gene: TRBV20-1
d_gene: TRBD1
CDR3nt: TGCTGTGCTACCTCCTTAAGGGGACAGGGTTTTGAGCCCCAGCATTTT
CDR3aa: CCATSLRGQGFEPQHF

abundance: -
j_gene: TRBJ2-7
v_gene: TRBV29-1
d_gene: TRBD2
CDR3nt: TGCAGCGTTGAGATACTAGCGGGAAACGAGCAGTACTTC
CDR3aa: CSVEILAGNEQYF

abundance: many
j_gene: TRBJ2-7
v_gene: TRBV4-2
d_gene: TRBD2
CDR3nt: TGTGCCAGCAGCCACGGACTAGCGGGGACCACGTCCAACGAGCAGTACTTC
CDR3aa: CASSHGLAGTTSNEQYF

abundance: many
j_gene: TRBJ2-7
v_gene: TRBV20-1
d_gene: -
CDR3nt: TGCAGTGCTAGAGTCCTTAGGGAAACCTACGAGCAGTACTTC
CDR3aa: CSARVLRETYEQYF

abundance: few
j_gene: TRBJ1-1
v_gene: TRBV28
d_gene: -
CDR3nt: TGTGCCAGCACCTCGGGGGGGTTGGGAAACACTGAAGCTTTCTTT
CDR3aa: CASTSGGLGNTEAFF

abundance: few
j_gene: TRBJ2-2
v_gene: TRBV3-1
d_gene: -
CDR3nt: TGTGCCAGCAGCCAGTTTGGCGGCAAAGGAACCGGGGAGCTGTTTTTT
CDR3aa: CASSQFGGKGTGELFF

abundance: once
j_gene: TRBJ1-4
v_gene: TRBV4-3
d_gene: -
CDR3nt: TGCGCCAGCAGCCAGTCCGGACAGAATAATGAAAAACTGTTTTTT
CDR3aa: CASSQSGQNNEKLFF

abundance: few
j_gene: TRBJ1-4
v_gene: TRBV4-2
d_gene: -
CDR3nt: TGTGCCAGCAGCCAGGAAAGAGGGGAAAAACTGTTTTTT
CDR3aa: CASSQERGEKLFF

abundance: many
j_gene: TRBJ2-3
v_gene: TRBV7-2
d_gene: TRBD1
CDR3nt: TGTGCCAGCAGCATCCGGGACAGGGTGGATACGCAGTATTTT
CDR3aa: CASSIRDRVDTQYF

abundance: -
j_gene: TRBJ2-1
v_gene: TRBV30
d_gene: TRBD1
CDR3nt: TGTGCCTGGATTTGGTTAGACGGACAGGGGAATGAGCAGTTCTTC
CDR3aa: CAWIWLDGQGNEQFF

abundance: -
j_gene: TRBJ2-3
v_gene: TRBV24-1
d_gene: TRBD1
CDR3nt: TGTGCCACCAGTGATTTATCGGGACAGGGGTTCGCAGATACGCAGTATTTT
CDR3aa: CATSDLSGQGFADTQYF

abundance: -
j_gene: TRBJ1-1
v_gene: TRBV30
d_gene: -
CDR3nt: TGTGCCTGGATACAGAACACTGAAGCTTTCTTT
CDR3aa: CAWIQNTEAFF

abundance: few
j_gene: TRBJ2-7
v_gene: TRBV25-1
d_gene: -
CDR3nt: TGTGCCACCTCATTTAGGGGGGGAACCTACGAGCAGTACTTC
CDR3aa: CATSFRGGTYEQYF

abundance: -
j_gene: TRBJ2-4
v_gene: TRBV15
d_gene: TRBD1
CDR3nt: TGTGCCACCAGCAGAGTTGGGACAGAAAACATTCAGTACTTC
CDR3aa: CATSRVGTENIQYF

abundance: few
j_gene: TRBJ2-1
v_gene: TRBV6-2/TRBV6-3
d_gene: -
CDR3nt: TGTGCCAGCGGCCTTGGAACCGCCACCTACAATGAGCAGTTCTTC
CDR3aa: CASGLGTATYNEQFF

abundance: few
j_gene: TRBJ1-4
v_gene: TRBV20-1
d_gene: -
CDR3nt: TGCAGTGCTAGATTGGGGGGCTTAGGGGAAAAACTGTTTTTT
CDR3aa: CSARLGGLGEKLFF

abundance: few
j_gene: TRBJ2-1
v_gene: TRBV2
d_gene: -
CDR3nt: TGTGCCAGCATGAGCGGGAATGAGCAGTTCTTC
CDR3aa: CASMSGNEQFF

abundance: few
j_gene: TRBJ2-7
v_gene: TRBV29-1
d_gene: -
CDR3nt: TGCAGCGTCGCCTTGCTGGGTGTCGCCTACGAGCAGTACTTC
CDR3aa: CSVALLGVAYEQYF

abundance: -
j_gene: TRBJ2-3
v_gene: TRBV21-1
d_gene: -
CDR3nt: TGTGCCAGCAGCAAAGATGTTCCTGAAGCTGAACTAGCCCTATTTGGCACAGATACGCAGTATTTT
CDR3aa: CASSKDVPEAELALFGTDTQYF

abundance: -
j_gene: TRBJ1-5
v_gene: TRBV20-1
d_gene: TRBD1
CDR3nt: TGCAGTGCCCAGGGGGGTTACGGCAATCAGCCCCAGCATTTT
CDR3aa: CSAQGGYGNQPQHF

abundance: few
j_gene: TRBJ2-1
v_gene: TRBV15
d_gene: TRBD1
CDR3nt: TGTGCCACCAGCAGAGTTCGCGGGACAGGGAGTGAGCAGTTCTTC
CDR3aa: CATSRVRGTGSEQFF

abundance: few
j_gene: TRBJ2-7
v_gene: TRBV12-3/TRBV12-4
d_gene: -
CDR3nt: TGTGCCAGCAGTGGGGCCTCGGGCGGCAGCTCCTACGAGCAGTACTTC
CDR3aa: CASSGASGGSSYEQYF

abundance: few
j_gene: TRBJ2-7
v_gene: TRBV6-1
d_gene: -
CDR3nt: TGTGCCAGCAGGGTTCGATCAGGGGAACGGCCATACGAGCAGTACTTC
CDR3aa: CASRVRSGERPYEQYF

abundance: few
j_gene: TRBJ1-1
v_gene: TRBV6-1
d_gene: -
CDR3nt: TGTGCCAGCAGGACCGGGATCTTGGACACTGAAGCTTTCTTT
CDR3aa: CASRTGILDTEAFF

abundance: few
j_gene: TRBJ2-7
v_gene: TRBV5-1
d_gene: -
CDR3nt: TGCGCCAGCAGCCGGGGAGACGCCTACGAGCAGTACTTC
CDR3aa: CASSRGDAYEQYF

abundance: many
j_gene: TRBJ1-1
v_gene: TRBV6-6
d_gene: -
CDR3nt: TGTGCCAGCAGTTTCACGTCAGGGATTACTGAAGCTTTCTTT
CDR3aa: CASSFTSGITEAFF

abundance: many
j_gene: TRBJ2-1
v_gene: TRBV4-3
d_gene: TRBD2
CDR3nt: TGCGCCAGCAGCCAAGGGCTAGCGGGAGGGAGGGATGAGCAGTTCTTC
CDR3aa: CASSQGLAGGRDEQFF

abundance: -
j_gene: TRBJ1-2
v_gene: TRBV15
d_gene: -
CDR3nt: TGTGCCACCAGCAGAGACCAGACGGACAGAGCTGTTAACTATGGCTACACCTTC
CDR3aa: CATSRDQTDRAVNYGYTF

abundance: -
j_gene: TRBJ2-7
v_gene: TRBV28
d_gene: TRBD2
CDR3nt: TGTGCCAGCAGTTCACCCGGGACTAGCGTCTTTGGGTCGGGAAGGGAGCAGTACTTC
CDR3aa: CASSSPGTSVFGSGREQYF

abundance: few
j_gene: TRBJ2-1
v_gene: TRBV30
d_gene: TRBD2
CDR3nt: TGTGCCTGGAGTGCCCTACTAGCGGGAGGGCTCCTGAATCTCAATGAGCAGTTCTTC
CDR3aa: CAWSALLAGGLLNLNEQFF

abundance: -
j_gene: TRBJ2-2
v_gene: TRBV5-1
d_gene: TRBD1
CDR3nt: TGCGCCAGCAGCTTCCAACAGGGGATCGCCGGGGAGCTGTTTTTT
CDR3aa: CASSFQQGIAGELFF

abundance: -
j_gene: TRBJ2-5
v_gene: TRBV18
d_gene: -
CDR3nt: TGTGCCAGCTCACCACAGTACCAAGAGACCCAGTACTTC
CDR3aa: CASSPQYQETQYF

abundance: few
j_gene: TRBJ1-4
v_gene: TRBV29-1
d_gene: -
CDR3nt: TGCAGCGTTGGAAATGAAAAACTGTTTTTT
CDR3aa: CSVGNEKLFF

abundance: many
j_gene: TRBJ2-3
v_gene: TRBV28
d_gene: -
CDR3nt: TGTGCCAGCAGTAGTCCTATGGACTCCACAGATACGCAGTATTTT
CDR3aa: CASSSPMDSTDTQYF

abundance: few
j_gene: TRBJ2-2
v_gene: TRBV27
d_gene: TRBD2
CDR3nt: TGTGCCAGCAGTTTATTGGGACTAGCGAACACCGGGGAGCTGTTTTTT
CDR3aa: CASSLLGLANTGELFF

abundance: many
j_gene: TRBJ2-7
v_gene: TRBV25-1
d_gene: TRBD2
CDR3nt: TGTGCCAGCAGCCCAACTAGCGGGGGGCCCTACGAGCAGTACTTC
CDR3aa: CASSPTSGGPYEQYF

abundance: -
j_gene: TRBJ2-4
v_gene: TRBV23-1
d_gene: -
CDR3nt: TGCGCCAGCAGTCGTTATGCTGAAGGAACGACCAAAAACATTCAGTACTTC
CDR3aa: CASSRYAEGTTKNIQYF

abundance: -
j_gene: TRBJ1-4
v_gene: TRBV7-6
d_gene: -
CDR3nt: TGTGCCAGCAGCTTAGCGTTCGGGGGGGCTGGTGAAAAACTGTTTTTT
CDR3aa: CASSLAFGGAGEKLFF

abundance: few
j_gene: TRBJ2-2
v_gene: TRBV7-6
d_gene: TRBD1
CDR3nt: TGTGCCAGCAGCTTATCGACAGGGCGGGCCGGGGAGCTGTTTTTT
CDR3aa: CASSLSTGRAGELFF

abundance: -
j_gene: TRBJ1-2
v_gene: TRBV20-1
d_gene: TRBD1
CDR3nt: TGCAGTGCTAGTTCAGGGGGGTATGGCTACACCTTC
CDR3aa: CSASSGGYGYTF

abundance: few
j_gene: TRBJ2-7
v_gene: TRBV29-1
d_gene: TRBD1
CDR3nt: TGCAGCGTTGCTCCCGGGACAGGTATGAGGGAGCAGTACTTC
CDR3aa: CSVAPGTGMREQYF

abundance: -
j_gene: TRBJ1-1
v_gene: TRBV6-2/TRBV6-3
d_gene: -
CDR3nt: TGTGCCAGCAGCTACTACTGGTCGAGGGGTCTGAACACTGAAGCTTTCTTT
CDR3aa: CASSYYWSRGLNTEAFF